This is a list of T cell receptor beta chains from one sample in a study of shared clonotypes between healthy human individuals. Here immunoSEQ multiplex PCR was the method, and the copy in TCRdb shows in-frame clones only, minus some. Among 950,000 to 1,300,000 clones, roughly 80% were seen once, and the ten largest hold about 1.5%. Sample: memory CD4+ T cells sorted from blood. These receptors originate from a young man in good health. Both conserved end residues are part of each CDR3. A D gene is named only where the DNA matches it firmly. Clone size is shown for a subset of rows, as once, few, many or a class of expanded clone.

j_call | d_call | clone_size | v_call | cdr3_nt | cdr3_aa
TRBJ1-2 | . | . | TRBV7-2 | TGTGCCAGCAGCCAAGTTACGAGGGGCTACACCTTC | CASSQVTRGYTF
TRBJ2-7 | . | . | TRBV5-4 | TGTGCCAGCAGCTTGTCAGGCTACGAGCAGTACTTC | CASSLSGYEQYF
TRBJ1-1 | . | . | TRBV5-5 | TGTGCCAGCAGCTTGCGTACACTCCCCGGGACTGAAGCTTTCTTT | CASSLRTLPGTEAFF
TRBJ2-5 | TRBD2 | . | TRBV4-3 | TGCGCCAGCAGCCAAGACAGCGCGGGAGGGCTAAGAGTGGAGACCCAGTACTTC | CASSQDSAGGLRVETQYF
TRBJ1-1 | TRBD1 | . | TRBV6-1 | TGTGCCAGCAGTTTCACAGGGGCCGGCACTGAAGCTTTCTTT | CASSFTGAGTEAFF
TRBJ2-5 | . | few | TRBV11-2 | TGTGCCAGCAGCCCTGACGGGACGCGGCAAGAGACCCAGTACTTC | CASSPDGTRQETQYF
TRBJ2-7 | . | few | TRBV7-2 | TGTGCCAGCAGCCCCCGGGCTGGGACGATGAGGCCCGAGCAGTACTTC | CASSPRAGTMRPEQYF
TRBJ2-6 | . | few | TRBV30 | TGTGCCTGGATTGGAGGGGCTGGGGCCAACGTCCTGACTTTC | CAWIGGAGANVLTF
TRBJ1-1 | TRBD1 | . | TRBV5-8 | TGTGCCAGCAGCCCCTTATTGGGACAGGGGGCGATAACTGAAGCTTTCTTT | CASSPLLGQGAITEAFF
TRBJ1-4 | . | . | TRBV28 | TGTGCCAGCACCTCTCCAGGGCGGAGCGAAAAACTGTTTTTT | CASTSPGRSEKLFF
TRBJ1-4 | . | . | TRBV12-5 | TGTGCTAGTGGTTCGGAGGTTAATGAAAAACTGTTTTTT | CASGSEVNEKLFF
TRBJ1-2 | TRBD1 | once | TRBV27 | TGTGCCAGCAGACCGACAGGGCCCTATGGCTACACCTTC | CASRPTGPYGYTF
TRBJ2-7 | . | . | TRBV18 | TGTGCCAGCTCACCATCCCCCGGGGGCCACTACGAGCAGTACTTC | CASSPSPGGHYEQYF
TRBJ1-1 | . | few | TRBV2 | TGTGCCAGCAGCTCGGACAGGAACACTGAAGCTTTCTTT | CASSSDRNTEAFF
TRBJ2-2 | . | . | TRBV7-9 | TGTGCCAGCAGCCCCTCGGATAGCAAGCTGTTTTTT | CASSPSDSKLFF
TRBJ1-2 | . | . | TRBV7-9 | TGTGCCAGCAGCTTAGGATACGGGGTGGAGTTGAATGGCTACACCTTC | CASSLGYGVELNGYTF
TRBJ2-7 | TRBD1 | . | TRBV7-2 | TGTGCCAGCAGCTTAGCCCGACAGGGCGAGCAGTACTTC | CASSLARQGEQYF
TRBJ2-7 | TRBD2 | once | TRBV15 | TGTGCCACCAGCCCGACTAGCGGGAGAGGAAGCTCCTACGAGCAGTACTTC | CATSPTSGRGSSYEQYF
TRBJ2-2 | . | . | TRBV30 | TGTGCCTGGAGTGGAGGGGTTCGGGCCGGGGAGCTGTTTTTT | CAWSGGVRAGELFF
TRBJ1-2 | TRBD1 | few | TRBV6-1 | TGTGCCAGCACTACAGGGGGCCTTCCTTATGGCTACACCTTC | CASTTGGLPYGYTF
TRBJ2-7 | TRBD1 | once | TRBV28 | TGTGCCAGCAGTACAGGGGGCATGTCCCACGAGCAGTACTTC | CASSTGGMSHEQYF
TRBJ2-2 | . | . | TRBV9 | TGTGCCAGTTCTGACTTGAACACCGGGGAGCTGTTTTTT | CASSDLNTGELFF
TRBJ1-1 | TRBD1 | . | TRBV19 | TGTGCCAGTAGTACCAGGGGGCGCGGGAACACTGAAGCTTTCTTT | CASSTRGRGNTEAFF
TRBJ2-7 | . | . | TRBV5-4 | TGTGCCAGCAGCTTGGTCGGCAGGGGGGACTCCTACGAGCAGTACTTC | CASSLVGRGDSYEQYF
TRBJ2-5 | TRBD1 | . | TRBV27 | TGTGCCAGCAGTCTAACAGACAGGGTCGGAGAGACCCAGTACTTC | CASSLTDRVGETQYF
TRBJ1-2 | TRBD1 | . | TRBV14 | TGTGCCAGCAGCCAACAGGGGGGCTATGGCTACACCTTC | CASSQQGGYGYTF
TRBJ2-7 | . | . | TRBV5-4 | TGTGCCAGCAGCTTGGGGGCGTCAGGGGACGAGCAGTACTTC | CASSLGASGDEQYF
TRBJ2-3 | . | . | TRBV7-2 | TGTGCCAGCACCGCTATCTTGAACACAGATACGCAGTATTTT | CASTAILNTDTQYF
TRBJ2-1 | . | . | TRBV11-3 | TGTGCCAGCAGCTTAGGGGGGGTTATTCATGAGCAGTTCTTC | CASSLGGVIHEQFF
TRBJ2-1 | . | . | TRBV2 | TGTGCCAGCGCACCTGAGGGAGGCGGTGAGCAGTTCTTC | CASAPEGGGEQFF
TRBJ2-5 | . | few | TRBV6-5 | TGTGCCAGCAGTTACAGGGGACGGGAGACCCAGTACTTC | CASSYRGRETQYF
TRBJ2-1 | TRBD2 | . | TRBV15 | TGTGCCACCAGCATAGGCGGGGGAGGGTACAATGAGCAGTTCTTC | CATSIGGGGYNEQFF
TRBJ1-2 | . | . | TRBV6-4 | TGTGCCAGCAGTAGAACAGGGTCCTTTGATGGCTACACCTTC | CASSRTGSFDGYTF
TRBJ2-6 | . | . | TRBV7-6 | TGTGCCAGCAGTTTATCTGCCGGGGCCAACGTCCTGACTTTC | CASSLSAGANVLTF
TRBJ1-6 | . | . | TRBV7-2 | TGTGCCAGCAGCCTAGAGGCCCTTAATTCACCCCTCCACTTT | CASSLEALNSPLHF
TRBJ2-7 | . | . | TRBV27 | TGTGCCAGCAGCGCCGCCGGGATGGGTGGCGGCCGACCCTACGAGCAGTACTTC | CASSAAGMGGGRPYEQYF
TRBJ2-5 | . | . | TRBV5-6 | TGTGCCAGCAGCTTAATCGGGAAAGAGACCCAGTACTTC | CASSLIGKETQYF
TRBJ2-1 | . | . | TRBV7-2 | TGTGCCAGCCGGGCTTTAAGGGGGAGTGGCTCCTACAATGAGCAGTTCTTC | CASRALRGSGSYNEQFF
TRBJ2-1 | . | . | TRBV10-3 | TGTGCCATAACAGTCGGGCTAGGGGCTTACAATGAGCAGTTCTTC | CAITVGLGAYNEQFF
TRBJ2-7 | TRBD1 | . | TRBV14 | TGTGCCAGCAGCCCGAACAGGGGGCCATACGAGCAGTACTTC | CASSPNRGPYEQYF
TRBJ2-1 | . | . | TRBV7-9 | TGTGCCAGCAGCTTTGGGCAGGGGGGCTACAATGAGCAGTTCTTC | CASSFGQGGYNEQFF
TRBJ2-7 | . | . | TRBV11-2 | TGTGCCAGCAGCTTAGATCCCGGTGGGGGGCCGTACGAGCAGTACTTC | CASSLDPGGGPYEQYF
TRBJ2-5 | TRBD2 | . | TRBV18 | TGTGCCAGCTCACCCTCGACTAGCGTAAGAGAGGCCCAGTACTTC | CASSPSTSVREAQYF
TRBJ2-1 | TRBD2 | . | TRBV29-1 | TGCAGCGTGGGGAGGGCCCACAATGAGCAGTTCTTC | CSVGRAHNEQFF
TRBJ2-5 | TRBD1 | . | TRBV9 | TGTGCCAGCAGCAAACAGGGGATTCAAGAGACCCAGTACTTC | CASSKQGIQETQYF
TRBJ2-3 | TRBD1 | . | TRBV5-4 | TGTGCCAGCAGCTTACAGAACAGGGGAAGCACAGATACGCAGTATTTT | CASSLQNRGSTDTQYF
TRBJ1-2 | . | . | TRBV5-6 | TGTGCCAGCAGCTTGGCGGGTCCGGGGGGTGGCTACACCTTC | CASSLAGPGGGYTF
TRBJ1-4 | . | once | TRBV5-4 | TGTGCCAGCTCCCTTAAGGTGGATGAAAAACTGTTTTTT | CASSLKVDEKLFF
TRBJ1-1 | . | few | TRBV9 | TGTGCCAGCAGCGTCGGACAGAAGGGCACTGAAGCTTTCTTT | CASSVGQKGTEAFF
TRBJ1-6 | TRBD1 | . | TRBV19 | TGTGCCAGTAGTATCAGACAGGGGAGTAGCTCCTATAATTCACCCCTCCACTTT | CASSIRQGSSSYNSPLHF